The 5 T cell receptor beta chains in this list originate from one sample, sequenced in a study of blood T cell repertoires in COVID-19. Assay: immunoSEQ multiplex PCR; the TCRdb copy retains only in-frame clones and omits some. The profile shows some 400,000 clones, 70% to 90% of them singletons. Sequenced sample: peripheral blood. Receptor source: a woman aged 55-75 years with COVID-19, enrolled during active disease.

This clone was picked up a small number of times. The chain carries TRBV10-3 and TRBJ2-7; D is undetermined. Germline V lookup: CDR1 ENHRY, CDR2 SYGVKD. The V and J ends lost 4 bases and 6 bases respectively, with 16 bases between them. The CDR3 has 14 amino acids. The CDR3: CAISGYDGVAEQYF. Written as DNA, the CDR3 is TGTGCCATCAGTGGATATGACGGAGTCGCCGAGCAGTACTTC.

The chain carries TRBV10-3 and TRBJ2-7, with a weak D call TRBD1 (5 bases). The CDR3 runs 14 residues. Trimming shortened V by 3 bases and J by 3 bases, and 12 bases separated the two germline ends. Germline CDR1 reads ENHRY; CDR2 reads SYGVKD. The DNA of the CDR3 is TGTGCCATCAGTGAACCCATCCAGGGCTACGAGCAGTACTTC. Its protein product is CAISEPIQGYEQYF.

V usage is TRBV6-5 and J usage is TRBJ1-2; a possible D gene is TRBD1 (6 bases). The CDR3 covers 14 residues. Germline CDR1 MNHEY, CDR2 SVGAGI. Trimming cost V 4 bases and J 4 bases, with 13 bases left between them. The CDR3 region has the DNA TGTGCCAGCAGTTCGACAGGTCAAAGCTATGGCTACACCTTC. It yields the protein CASSSTGQSYGYTF.

The chain uses TRBV28 and TRBJ1-5; 8 nucleotides align to TRBD1. CDR1 is MDHEN, CDR2 SYDVKM, per germline. This CDR3 contains 15 residues. V lost 1 base and J lost 9; bases outside the gene matches: 8. The CDR3, as DNA: TGTGCCAGCAGTTTATTTAAAACAGGGGGTGGGCCCCAGCATTTT. This codes for CASSLFKTGGGPQHF.

This rearrangement joins TRBV10-3 to TRBJ1-5; D possibly corresponds to TRBD1 (5 bases). The germline V gene has CDR1 ENHRY and CDR2 SYGVKD. The CDR3 runs 14 residues. Trimming cost V 0 bases and J 7 bases, with 10 bases left between them. The CDR3 reads CAISESPDSQPQHF. CDR3 sequence (DNA): TGTGCCATCAGTGAGTCGCCCGACAGCCAGCCCCAGCATTTT.